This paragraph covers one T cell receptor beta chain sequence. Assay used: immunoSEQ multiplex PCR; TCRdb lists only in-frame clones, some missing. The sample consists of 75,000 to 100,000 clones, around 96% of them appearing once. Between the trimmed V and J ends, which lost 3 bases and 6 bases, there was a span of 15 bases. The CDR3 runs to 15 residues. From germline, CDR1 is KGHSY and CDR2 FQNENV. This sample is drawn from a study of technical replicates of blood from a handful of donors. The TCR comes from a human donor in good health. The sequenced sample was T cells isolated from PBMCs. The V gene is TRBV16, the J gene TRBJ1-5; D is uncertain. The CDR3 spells CASSQTDGVFQPQHF. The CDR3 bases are TGTGCCAGCAGCCAGACGGACGGGGTCTTTCAGCCCCAGCATTTT.